The following is a TCR beta chain sequence with its context. The length of the CDR3 is 15 residues. CDR1 and CDR2 from the germline V gene are SGHTS and YDEGEE. The ends lost 0 bases at V and 6 bases at J; junction bases unmatched: 3. The data were taken from a study of shared clonotypes between healthy human individuals. The assay was immunoSEQ multiplex PCR, and TCRdb's table has in-frame clones only and misses some. The sample holds around 500,000 clones, around 79% seen once. This chain links TRBV5-8 with TRBJ1-5; TRBD1 matches 10 bases. Sequenced: PBMCs. The clonotype originates from a woman aged 40 to 49 in good health. Some clones in this sample may be carry-over from other donors' samples. In nucleotides, the CDR3 is TGTGCCAGCAGCTTGGATCGGACAGGGGGTCAGCCCCAGCATTTT. Translating it yields CASSLDRTGGQPQHF.